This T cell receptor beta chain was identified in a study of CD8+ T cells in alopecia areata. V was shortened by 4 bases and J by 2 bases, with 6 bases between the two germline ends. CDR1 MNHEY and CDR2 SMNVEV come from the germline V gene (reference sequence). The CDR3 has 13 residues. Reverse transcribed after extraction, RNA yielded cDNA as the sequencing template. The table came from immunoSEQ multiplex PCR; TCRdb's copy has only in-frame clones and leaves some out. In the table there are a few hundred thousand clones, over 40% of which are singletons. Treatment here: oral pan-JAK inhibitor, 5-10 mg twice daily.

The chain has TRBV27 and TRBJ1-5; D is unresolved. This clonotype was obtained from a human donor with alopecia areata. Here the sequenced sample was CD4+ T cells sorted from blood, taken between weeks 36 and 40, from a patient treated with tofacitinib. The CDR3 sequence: CASSSMGNQPQHF. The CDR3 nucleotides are TGTGCCAGCAGTTCTATGGGCAATCAGCCCCAGCATTTT.